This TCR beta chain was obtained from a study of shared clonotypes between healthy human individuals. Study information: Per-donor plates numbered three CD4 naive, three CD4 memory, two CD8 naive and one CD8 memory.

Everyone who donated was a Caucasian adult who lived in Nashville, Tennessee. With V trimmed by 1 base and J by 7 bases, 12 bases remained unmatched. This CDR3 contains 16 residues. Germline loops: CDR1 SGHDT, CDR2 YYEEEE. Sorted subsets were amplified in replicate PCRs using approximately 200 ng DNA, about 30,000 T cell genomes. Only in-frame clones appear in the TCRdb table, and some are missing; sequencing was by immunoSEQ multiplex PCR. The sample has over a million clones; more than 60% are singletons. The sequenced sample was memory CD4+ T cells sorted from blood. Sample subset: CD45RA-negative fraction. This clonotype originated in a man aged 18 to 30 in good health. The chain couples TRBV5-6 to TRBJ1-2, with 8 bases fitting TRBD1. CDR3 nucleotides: TGTGCCAGCAGCTTGTGGTCAGGGGGCGCAAGTGGTGGCTACACCTTC. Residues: CASSLWSGGASGGYTF.